This T cell receptor beta chain was captured in a study of cytomegalovirus exposure and HLA in healthy donors. In its sample, this clone was seen once. Trimming at V came to 4 bases and at J to 4 bases, leaving 3 bases not matched to a gene. Germline CDR1 reads SGHNT; CDR2 reads YYREEE (reference sequence). There are 13 residues in the CDR3. Use of 60 Vbeta and 13 Jbeta primers characterized the PCR. Data came from immunoSEQ multiplex PCR; TCRdb stores just in-frame clones and leaves some out. Of 75,000 to 90,000 clones detected, over 65% appear once; the ten largest clones hold 3.5% to 5.5%. V and J are TRBV5-4 and TRBJ1-2; 8 nucleotides align to TRBD1. The specimen was PBMCs. The receptor was derived from a man aged 40-49 years in good health and CMV-seronegative. The CDR3 sequence is CASSTGGGYGYTF. CDR3 nucleotide sequence: TGTGCCAGCAGCACAGGGGGAGGCTATGGCTACACCTTC.